This T cell receptor (beta chain) was documented in a study of cytomegalovirus exposure and HLA in healthy donors. Study results and limitations: It was 160 or so TCR beta chains that were listed as cytomegalovirus-associated.

Remarks on this clone: Its antigen is not identified.

Measured with immunoSEQ multiplex PCR; TCRdb has only the in-frame clones, and not every one. In the table there are approximately 100,000 clones, about nine tenths of which are singletons. The trim removed 4 bases at V and 5 bases at J, leaving 15 bases unmatched. Germline CDR1 reads LGHNA; CDR2 reads YNFKEQ. The CDR3 has 19 residues. The donors formed part of the approximately 120-subject validation cohort, distinct from the roughly 700-subject first cohort. This chain uses TRBV4-2 with TRBJ2-1; 12 bases match TRBD2. The TCR was taken from a young woman in good health and CMV-seronegative. Sequenced input: PBMCs. This CDR3 is CASSRSRQTSGGKDNEQFF. CDR3 nucleotide sequence: TGTGCCAGCAGCCGCTCGCGCCAGACTAGCGGGGGAAAAGACAATGAGCAGTTCTTC.